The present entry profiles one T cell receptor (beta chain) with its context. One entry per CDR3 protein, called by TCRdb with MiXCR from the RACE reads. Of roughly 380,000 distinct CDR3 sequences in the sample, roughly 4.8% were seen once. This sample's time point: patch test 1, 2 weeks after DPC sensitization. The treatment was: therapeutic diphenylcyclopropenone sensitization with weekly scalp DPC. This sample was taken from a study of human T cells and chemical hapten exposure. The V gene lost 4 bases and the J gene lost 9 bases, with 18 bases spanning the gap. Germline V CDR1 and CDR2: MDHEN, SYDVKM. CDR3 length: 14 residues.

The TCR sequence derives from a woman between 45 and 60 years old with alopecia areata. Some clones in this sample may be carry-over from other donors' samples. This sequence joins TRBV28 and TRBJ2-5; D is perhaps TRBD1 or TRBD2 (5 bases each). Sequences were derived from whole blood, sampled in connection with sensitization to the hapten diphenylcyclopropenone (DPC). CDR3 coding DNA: TGTGCCAGCAGTTCACAGGATGGGAGAGGGTCCCAGTACTTC. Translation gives CASSSQDGRGSQYF.